This T cell receptor beta chain appears in the sequencing data of a study of OX40 agonist ivuxolimab in advanced cancers. Concerning the study at large: Ivuxolimab was an agonistic, fully human IgG2 monoclonal antibody directed against OX40 (CD134), a costimulatory receptor. Of the roughly 52 dose-escalation patients, hepatocellular carcinoma was present in around 19, melanoma in approximately 15, renal cell carcinoma in 9 and head and neck cancer in 9. Intravenous ivuxolimab was administered to patients every 2 weeks at six dose levels: 0.01, 0.1, 0.3, 1.5, 3 and 10 mg/kg. Peripheral TCRbeta sequencing aimed to test whether ivuxolimab altered TCR sequence diversity and caused clonal T-cell expansion. In the dose-escalation cohort, approximately 83% of patients were male, and the mean age was roughly 56 years with a range of roughly 23 to 90. The monotherapy dose-escalation portion (N ≈ 52 patients) of the phase I ivuxolimab trial is reported in the paper. Prior anti-PD-1, anti-PD-L1 or anti-CTLA-4 therapy was permitted, and 40% of dose-escalation patients had received checkpoint inhibitors. Partial responses were achieved by three dose-escalation patients, of whom one had hepatocellular carcinoma and two had cutaneous melanoma.

The trial excluded patients who had a history of autoimmune disease or who were on systemic immunosuppression. Peripheral blood for TCR sequencing was drawn from every dose cohort at baseline, at cycle 4 day 1 and at cycle 7 day 1. The samples were drawn from a first-in-human, open-label, multicenter phase I dose-escalation trial of ivuxolimab. The trial enrolled adults with locally advanced or metastatic head and neck squamous cell, hepatocellular, melanoma or renal cell carcinoma. CD4+ and CD8+ T cells were sorted separately from peripheral blood before TCR sequencing. Points the paper makes about the study in general: After ivuxolimab, expanded clones were on average more numerous among CD8+ T cells than among CD4+ T cells. Low levels of normalized T-cell clonal expansion were also seen in some patients who did not respond. In partial responders in the 0.1-3.0 mg/kg groups, normalized peripheral clonal expansion was found to be among the lowest, especially among CD8+ T cells. Which antigens the clonally expanded peripheral T cells were specific for was not determined. At doses from 0.1 to 3.0 mg/kg, clonal expansion was seen in both CD4+ and CD8+ blood T cells between baseline and week 6.

To sequence the TCRbeta CDR3 region, genomic DNA was isolated from the sorted cells. The immunoSEQ Assay was used for sequencing of TCRbeta CDR3 regions. TCRdb carries this immuneACCESS record with in-frame sequences only. Its versions omit some clonotypes, under half of them owing to an unresolved V gene in the studies checked, with the rest unexplained. In all, the sample holds tens of thousands of clones, and about nine tenths of those were seen once. The biggest ten clones account for 20% to 30% of the sample. This clone was counted ten times or more. Which antigen it targets is not known. The record has no base qualities; no much larger clone is one base away. Per the germline V gene, SQVTM is the CDR1 and ANQGSEA is the CDR2. Reading from cysteine to phenylalanine, the CDR3 counts 15 amino acids. Only CDR3 DNA remains: 45 bases, in frame from the first base. The germline V and J ends show losses of 6 bases and 1 base respectively, and no gene match explains 9 bases of the junction.

The sequence was collected from an adult with an advanced solid tumor such as melanoma, head and neck, liver or kidney cancer. This chain joins TRBV29-1 to TRBJ2-1, with 7 middle bases fitting TRBD1. The sequences come from CD4+ or CD8+ T cells sorted from blood, collected in a trial of the OX40 agonist ivuxolimab. The DNA sequence follows: TGCAGCGTAAGGGGACAGCTCTTTTCCTACAATGAGCAGTTCTTC. This encodes CSVRGQLFSYNEQFF.